This T cell receptor (beta chain) was captured in a study of blood T cells in healthy people across ages. This CDR3 has 13 residues. The V end was cut by 5 bases, the J end by 2 bases, with 12 bases between. The V gene's germline CDR1 is GTSNPN and CDR2 SVGIG (reference sequence). Together with a sample-barcoded 5' primer, a J-beta primer mix was included in a second PCR lasting roughly 6 to 12 cycles. All cDNA molecules were each tagged by a template-switch adaptor with 12 random nucleotides. MiXCR, run by TCRdb on the 5' RACE reads, gives a single entry per CDR3 protein. The table has more than 1,400,000 distinct CDR3 sequences, 40% to 50% seen once.

The TCR comes from a woman aged 18-29 years in good health. The chain carries TRBV30 and TRBJ1-2, with no clear D. The specimen was blood. The CDR3 DNA reads TGTGCCTGGGGAGTTGGGAAGAACTATGGCTACACCTTC. Amino acid sequence: CAWGVGKNYGYTF.